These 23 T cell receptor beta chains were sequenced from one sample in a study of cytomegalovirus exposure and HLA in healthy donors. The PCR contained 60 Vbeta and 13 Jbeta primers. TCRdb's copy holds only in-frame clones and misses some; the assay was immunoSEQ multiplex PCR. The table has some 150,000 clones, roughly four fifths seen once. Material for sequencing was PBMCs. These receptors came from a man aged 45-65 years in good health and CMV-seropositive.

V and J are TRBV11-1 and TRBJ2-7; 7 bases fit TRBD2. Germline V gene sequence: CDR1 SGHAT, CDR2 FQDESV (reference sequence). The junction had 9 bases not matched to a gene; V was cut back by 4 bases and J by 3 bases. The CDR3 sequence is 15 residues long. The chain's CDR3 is CASSSGGGGIYEQYF. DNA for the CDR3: TGTGCCAGCAGCTCGGGGGGTGGCGGCATCTACGAGCAGTACTTC.

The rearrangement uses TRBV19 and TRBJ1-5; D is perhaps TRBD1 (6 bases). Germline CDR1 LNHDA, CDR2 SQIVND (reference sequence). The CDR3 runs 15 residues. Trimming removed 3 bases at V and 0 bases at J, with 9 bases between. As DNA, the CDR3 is TGTGCCAGTAGTATCCCAGGGGTTAGCAATCAGCCCCAGCATTTT. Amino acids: CASSIPGVSNQPQHF.

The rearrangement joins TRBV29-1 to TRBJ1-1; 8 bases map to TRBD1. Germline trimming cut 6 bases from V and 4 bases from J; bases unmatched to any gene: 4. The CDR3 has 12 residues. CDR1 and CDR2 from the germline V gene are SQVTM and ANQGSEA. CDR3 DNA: TGCAGCGTCCAGGGGGCGGTCACTGAAGCTTTCTTT. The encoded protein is CSVQGAVTEAFF.

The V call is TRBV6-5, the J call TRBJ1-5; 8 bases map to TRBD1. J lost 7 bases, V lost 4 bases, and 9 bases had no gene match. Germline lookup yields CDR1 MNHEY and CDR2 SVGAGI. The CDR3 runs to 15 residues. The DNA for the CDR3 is TGTGCCAGCAGTTTACCAGGGGGCGCGGGGCAGCCCCAGCATTTT. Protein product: CASSLPGGAGQPQHF.

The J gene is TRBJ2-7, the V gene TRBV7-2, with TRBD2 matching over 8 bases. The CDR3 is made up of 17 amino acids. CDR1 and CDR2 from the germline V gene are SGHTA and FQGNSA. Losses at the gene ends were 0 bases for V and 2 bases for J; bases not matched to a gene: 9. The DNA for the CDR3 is TGTGCCAGCAGCTTAGCCGGTAGCGGGACGACTACCTACGAGCAGTACTTC. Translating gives CASSLAGSGTTTYEQYF. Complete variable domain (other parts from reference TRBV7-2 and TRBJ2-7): GAGVSQSPSNKVTEKGKDVELRCDPISGHTALYWYRQSLGQGLEFLIYFQGNSAPDKSGLPSDRFSAERTGGSVSTLTIQRTQQEDSAVYLCASSLAGSGTTTYEQYFGPGTRLTVT.

Here the CDR3 reads CASSLGAGDTEAFF. CDR3 nucleotides: TGTGCCAGCAGCTTGGGGGCGGGGGACACTGAAGCTTTCTTT. The chain is built from TRBV7-9 and TRBJ1-1; D is possibly TRBD1 (6 bases). V was pared by 3 bases and J by 3 bases, with 11 bases between. Germline CDR1 is SEHNR and CDR2 is FQNEAQ (reference sequence). This CDR3 region has 14 residues.

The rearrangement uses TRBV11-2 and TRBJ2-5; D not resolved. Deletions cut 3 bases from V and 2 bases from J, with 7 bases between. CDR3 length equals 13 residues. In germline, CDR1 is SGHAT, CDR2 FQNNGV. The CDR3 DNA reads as TGTGCCAGCAGCTTTGCCAGTCAAGAGACCCAGTACTTC. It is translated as CASSFASQETQYF.

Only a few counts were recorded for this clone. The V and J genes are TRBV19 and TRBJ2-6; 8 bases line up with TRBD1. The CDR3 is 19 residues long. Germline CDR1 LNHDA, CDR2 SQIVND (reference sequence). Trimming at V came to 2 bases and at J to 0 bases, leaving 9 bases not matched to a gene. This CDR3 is CASSISGTGLHSGANVLTF. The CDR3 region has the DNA TGTGCCAGTAGTATATCGGGGACAGGCCTTCACTCTGGGGCCAACGTCCTGACTTTC.

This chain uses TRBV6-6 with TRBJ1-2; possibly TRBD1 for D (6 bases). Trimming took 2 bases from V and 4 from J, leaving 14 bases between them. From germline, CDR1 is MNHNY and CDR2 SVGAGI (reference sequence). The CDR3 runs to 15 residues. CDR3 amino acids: CASSYTRQATYGYTF. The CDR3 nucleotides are TGTGCCAGCAGTTACACCCGACAGGCGACCTATGGCTACACCTTC.

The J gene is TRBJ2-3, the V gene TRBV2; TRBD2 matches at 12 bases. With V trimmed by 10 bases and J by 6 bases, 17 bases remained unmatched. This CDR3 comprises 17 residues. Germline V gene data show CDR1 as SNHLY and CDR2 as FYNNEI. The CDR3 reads CATNPASGRARSDTQYF. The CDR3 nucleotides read TGTGCCACAAACCCGGCTAGCGGGAGGGCCAGATCGGATACGCAGTATTTT.

CDR3 DNA sequence: TGTGCCAGCAGCCCTCTGTCGGCCAACGTCCTGACTTTC. As protein: CASSPLSANVLTF. The gene calls are TRBV7-2 and TRBJ2-6; no reliable D call. The germline V gene has CDR1 SGHTA and CDR2 FQGNSA. The CDR3 is 13 residues long. V gave up 5 bases and J gave up 6 bases, with 8 bases separating them.

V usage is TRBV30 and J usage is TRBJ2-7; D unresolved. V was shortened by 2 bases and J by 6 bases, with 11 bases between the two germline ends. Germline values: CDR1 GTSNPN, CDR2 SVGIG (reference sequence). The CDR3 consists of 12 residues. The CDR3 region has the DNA TGTGCCTGGAGTAGTCGACACCTCGAGCAGTACTTC. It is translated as CAWSSRHLEQYF.

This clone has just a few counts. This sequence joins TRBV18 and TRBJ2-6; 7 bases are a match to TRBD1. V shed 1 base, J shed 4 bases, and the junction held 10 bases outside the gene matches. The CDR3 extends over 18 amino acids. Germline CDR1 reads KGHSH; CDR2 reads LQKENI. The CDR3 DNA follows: TGTGCCAGCTCACCACGTCGACAGGGCGAGGTCGGGGCCAACGTCCTGACTTTC. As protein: CASSPRRQGEVGANVLTF.

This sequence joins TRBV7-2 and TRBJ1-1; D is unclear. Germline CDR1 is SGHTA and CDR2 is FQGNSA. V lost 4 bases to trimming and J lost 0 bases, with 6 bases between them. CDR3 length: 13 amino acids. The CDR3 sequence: CASSSVLNTEAFF. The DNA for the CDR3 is TGTGCCAGCAGCTCCGTATTGAACACTGAAGCTTTCTTT.

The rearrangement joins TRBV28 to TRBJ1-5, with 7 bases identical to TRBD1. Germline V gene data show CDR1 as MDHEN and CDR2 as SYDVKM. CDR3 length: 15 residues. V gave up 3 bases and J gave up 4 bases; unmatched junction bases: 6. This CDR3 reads CASSFRGGRNQPQHF. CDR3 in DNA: TGTGCCAGCAGTTTTAGAGGGGGCCGAAATCAGCCCCAGCATTTT.

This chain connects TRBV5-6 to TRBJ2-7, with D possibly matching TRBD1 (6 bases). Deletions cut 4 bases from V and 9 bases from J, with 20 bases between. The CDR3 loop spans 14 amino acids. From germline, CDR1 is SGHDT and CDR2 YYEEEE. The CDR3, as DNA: TGTGCCAGCAGCAAATTCCCGGGACACCAAACGCAGTACTTC. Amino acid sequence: CASSKFPGHQTQYF.

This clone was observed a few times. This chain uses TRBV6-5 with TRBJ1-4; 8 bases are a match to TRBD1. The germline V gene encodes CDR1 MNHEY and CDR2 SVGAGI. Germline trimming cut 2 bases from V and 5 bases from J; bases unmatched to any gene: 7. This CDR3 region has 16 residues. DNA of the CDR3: TGTGCCAGCAGTTACCTCGGACAGGGATACAATGAAAAACTGTTTTTT. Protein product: CASSYLGQGYNEKLFF.

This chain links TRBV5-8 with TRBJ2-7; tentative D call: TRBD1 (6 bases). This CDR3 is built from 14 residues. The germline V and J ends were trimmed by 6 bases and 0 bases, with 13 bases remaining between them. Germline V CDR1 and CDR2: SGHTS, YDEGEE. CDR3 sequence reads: CASTPRGPSYEQYF. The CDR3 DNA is TGTGCCAGCACCCCCAGGGGACCCTCCTACGAGCAGTACTTC.

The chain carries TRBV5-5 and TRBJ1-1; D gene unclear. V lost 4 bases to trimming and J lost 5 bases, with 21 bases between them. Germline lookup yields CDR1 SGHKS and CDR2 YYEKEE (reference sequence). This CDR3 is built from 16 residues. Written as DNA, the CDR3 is TGTGCCAGCAGCAACACCCGCCGTGAGGGCGGTACTGAAGCTTTCTTT. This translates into CASSNTRREGGTEAFF.

CDR3 loop: CASSAFGLVRETQYF. CDR3 in DNA: TGTGCCAGCAGCGCCTTCGGACTAGTTCGAGAGACCCAGTACTTC. The V gene is TRBV9, the J gene TRBJ2-5, with 7 bases that match TRBD2. Trimming cost V 3 bases and J 4 bases; bases outside gene matches: 9. The CDR3 runs 15 residues. Germline CDR1 and CDR2: SGDLS and YYNGEE.

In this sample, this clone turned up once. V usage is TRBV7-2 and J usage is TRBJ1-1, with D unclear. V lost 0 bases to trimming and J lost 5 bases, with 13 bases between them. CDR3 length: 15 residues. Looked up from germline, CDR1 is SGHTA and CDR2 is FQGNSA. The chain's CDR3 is CASSLAPVGGTEAFF. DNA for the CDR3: TGTGCCAGCAGCTTAGCGCCAGTGGGAGGTACTGAAGCTTTCTTT.

The CDR3 nucleotides read TGTGCCACCAGCAGAGATTCGGACCAAGAGACCCAGTACTTC. Translated: CATSRDSDQETQYF. The chain has TRBV15 and TRBJ2-5; D gene ambiguous. Trimming stripped 0 bases from V and 0 bases from J, with 5 bases between. This CDR3 contains 14 residues. Germline V lookup: CDR1 LNHNV, CDR2 YYDKDF (reference sequence).

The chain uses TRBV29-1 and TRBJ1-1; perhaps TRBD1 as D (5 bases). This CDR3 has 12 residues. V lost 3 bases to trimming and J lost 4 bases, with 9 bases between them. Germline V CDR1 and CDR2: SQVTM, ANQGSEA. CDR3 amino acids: CSVEGGGTEAFF. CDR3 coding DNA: TGCAGCGTTGAGGGGGGTGGCACTGAAGCTTTCTTT.